Listed here are 32 T cell receptor beta chains from one sample, sequenced in a study of regulatory T cells in long-lasting Graves disease. Stated time point: persistent/refractory GD, antithyroid drugs over 5 years with positive TRAb. The TCR library was prepared using RNA isolated from PBMCs. For TCR beta, libraries came from iRepertoire HTBI primers and Arm-PCR of CDR3 regions. One entry per CDR3 protein results from TCRdb running MiXCR on the multiplex PCR reads. Here the sample spans 650,000 to 700,000 distinct CDR3 sequences, around 30% being singletons. Source: peripheral blood mononuclear cells (PBMCs), taken when the disease was refractory, from a patient treated with antithyroid drugs. The origin of the receptors is a female donor with Graves disease.

V is TRBV30 and J is TRBJ1-1, with TRBD1 as a possible D gene (5 bases). The CDR3 loop spans 14 amino acids. Germline V CDR1 and CDR2: GTSNPN, SVGIG (reference sequence). Trimming cost V 7 bases and J 5 bases, with 20 bases left between them. CDR3 region: CASILGDLRTEAFF. In nucleotides, the CDR3 is TGTGCCTCCATCCTTGGGGACCTTAGGACTGAAGCTTTCTTT.

The J gene is TRBJ2-3, the V gene TRBV2; TRBD2 matches at 11 bases. Germline CDR1 and CDR2: SNHLY and FYNNEI. V lost 8 bases and J lost 3; bases outside the gene matches: 4. The CDR3 runs to 14 residues. CDR3 region: CASFSGRDTDTQYF. The CDR3 bases are TGTGCCAGCTTTAGCGGGAGGGATACAGATACGCAGTATTTT.

This chain joins TRBV20-1 and TRBJ2-5; 8 bases are shared with TRBD2. Trimming removed 5 bases from V and 5 bases from J; junction bases left unmatched: 13. This CDR3 is built from 15 residues. In germline, CDR1 is DFQATT, CDR2 SNEGSKA (reference sequence). Written as DNA, the CDR3 is TGCAGTGCTGAACCGGGACTAGACCAGCGGGAGACCCAGTACTTC. It is translated as CSAEPGLDQRETQYF.

This chain joins TRBV12-3 or TRBV12-4 and TRBJ1-5; the D is unclear. The CDR3 is 15 amino acids. Trimming stripped 5 bases from V and 0 bases from J, with 11 bases between. CDR3: CASSKDGYSNQPQHF. The CDR3 DNA reads as TGTGCCAGCAGTAAAGACGGCTATAGCAATCAGCCCCAGCATTTT.

The chain carries TRBV6-1 and TRBJ1-1; TRBD1 agrees at 7 bases. CDR3 length: 15 residues. V was pared by 7 bases and J by 1 base, with 9 bases of the junction left unmatched. CDR1 and CDR2 (germline): MNHNS, SASEGT. In DNA form, the CDR3 reads TGTGCCAGCACGGGTGGGGACAGTGGGAACACTGAAGCTTTCTTT. This codes for CASTGGDSGNTEAFF.

The gene calls are TRBV11-2 and TRBJ1-2, with D maybe TRBD1 (5 bases). Trimming stripped 4 bases from V and 0 bases from J, with 18 bases between. Looked up from germline, CDR1 is SGHAT and CDR2 is FQNNGV. This CDR3 contains 17 residues. The CDR3 reads CASSSVLGAVANYGYTF. In nucleotides, the CDR3 is TGTGCCAGCAGCTCCGTTCTCGGGGCGGTAGCTAACTATGGCTACACCTTC.

This clonotype appeared a few times. V is TRBV3-1 and J is TRBJ1-2; D is unclear. The germline V gene encodes CDR1 LGHDT and CDR2 YNNKEL (reference sequence). CDR3 length: 13 amino acids. V was pared by 4 bases and J by 8 bases, with 14 bases between. CDR3 nucleotide sequence: TGTGCCAGCAGCCGTGGCATGGGTAAGGGCTACACCTTC. Protein sequence: CASSRGMGKGYTF. The full variable domain, completed using reference TRBV3-1 and TRBJ1-2, is DTAVSQTPKYLVTQMGNDKSIKCEQNLGHDTMYWYKQDSKKFLKIMFSYNNKELIINETVPNRFSPKSPDKAHLNLHINSLELGDSAVYFCASSRGMGKGYTFGSGTRLTVV.

The V call is TRBV28, the J call TRBJ1-5, with 7 bases identical to TRBD1. Germline V gene data show CDR1 as MDHEN and CDR2 as SYDVKM. After removal of 6 bases from V and 4 bases from J, the junction contained 9 bases not matched to a gene. This CDR3 contains 15 residues. The CDR3 nucleotides read TGTGCCAGCAGCCCCGTGGGACAGACAAATCAGCCCCAGCATTTT. Its translation is CASSPVGQTNQPQHF.

Here the CDR3 reads CASSENPYLYEQYF. The CDR3, as DNA: TGTGCCAGCAGTGAAAATCCCTATCTCTACGAGCAGTACTTC. This chain uses TRBV2 with TRBJ2-7; D is unclear. The germline CDR1 and CDR2 sequences are SNHLY and FYNNEI. The CDR3 sequence is 14 residues long. The V end lost 2 bases, the J end lost 3 bases, and 11 bases lay between the germline ends.

This clonotype came up many times. The chain couples TRBV12-3 or TRBV12-4 to TRBJ2-5; TRBD2 agrees at 12 bases. V gave up 7 bases and J gave up 4 bases; unmatched junction bases: 10. There are 16 residues in the CDR3. For the CDR3, the DNA is TGTGCCAGCACCTCGGAACCGGGACTAGCGGGAGAGACCCAGTACTTC. Protein sequence: CASTSEPGLAGETQYF.

This clonotype has a count of ten or more. This chain uses TRBV28 with TRBJ1-2; 9 positions agree with TRBD1. CDR1 is MDHEN and CDR2 is SYDVKM in the germline V gene. This CDR3 has 14 residues. Unmatched junction bases numbered 3, after V lost 5 bases and J lost 2 bases. CDR3 sequence: CASSTGQGNYGYTF. The CDR3 DNA is TGTGCCAGCAGTACAGGACAGGGGAACTATGGCTACACCTTC.

V and J are TRBV5-5 and TRBJ2-3; TRBD1 agrees at 8 bases. The length of the CDR3 is 16 residues. CDR1 is SGHKS, CDR2 YYEKEE, per germline (reference sequence). After removal of 1 base from V and 4 bases from J, the junction contained 8 bases not matched to a gene. CDR3: CASSLRQGASADTQYF. The CDR3 region has the DNA TGTGCCAGCAGCTTGCGCCAGGGGGCGAGCGCAGATACGCAGTATTTT.

This sequence joins TRBV18 and TRBJ1-4; 7 nucleotides line up with TRBD1. Germline values: CDR1 KGHSH, CDR2 LQKENI. The CDR3 sequence is 15 residues long. V lost 6 bases and J lost 5; bases outside the gene matches: 9. CDR3 region: CASSPPGQPNEKLFF. CDR3 nucleotides: TGTGCCAGCTCCCCGCCGGGACAGCCGAATGAAAAACTGTTTTTT.

This clonotype has a count of ten or more. Relative to the germline gene, one junction end is altered; a read error may explain this. V gene TRBV5-1 combines with J gene TRBJ2-7; D is possibly TRBD1 (6 bases). Germline V gene lookup returns CDR1 SGHRS and CDR2 YFSETQ. This CDR3 is 12 amino acids long. CDR3: CASSFQGYEQYF. Here the CDR3 DNA reads TGTGCCAGCAGCTTCCAGGGGTACGAGCAGTACTTC.

This clonotype was detected only a few times. The CDR3 is CSASVQGNYGYTF. The CDR3 coding sequence is TGCAGTGCTAGTGTACAGGGAAACTATGGCTACACCTTC. The genes are TRBV20-1 and TRBJ1-2, with D perhaps TRBD1 (6 bases). The germline V gene encodes CDR1 DFQATT and CDR2 SNEGSKA (reference sequence). The CDR3 contains 13 residues. V was cut by 3 bases and J by 2 bases, with 10 bases left in between.

This clonotype was recorded a few times. The chain has TRBV9 and TRBJ1-2; TRBD1 aligns across 8 bases. Germline V CDR1 and CDR2: SGDLS, YYNGEE. V gave up 3 bases and J gave up 8 bases; unmatched junction bases: 9. The CDR3 length is 14 residues. CDR3 nucleotide sequence: TGTGCCAGCAGCGATGGACAGGGAAGATACGGCTACACCTTC. Protein: CASSDGQGRYGYTF. Complete variable domain (other parts from reference TRBV9 and TRBJ1-2): DSGVTQTPKHLITATGQRVTLRCSPRSGDLSVYWYQQSLDQGLQFLIQYYNGEERAKGNILERFSAQQFPDLHSELNLSSLELGDSALYFCASSDGQGRYGYTFGSGTRLTVV.

This clonotype was counted between two and nine times. The gene calls are TRBV7-9 and TRBJ2-2; 7 bases are shared with TRBD1. In germline, CDR1 is SEHNR, CDR2 FQNEAQ (reference sequence). The J segment lost 7 bases and the V segment lost 3 bases, leaving 5 bases of the junction unmatched. The CDR3 contains 14 residues. The CDR3 loop reads CASSFQGVSGELFF. CDR3 bases: TGTGCCAGCAGCTTCCAGGGGGTTAGCGGGGAGCTGTTTTTT. Full variable domain (remainder filled in from reference TRBV7-9 and TRBJ2-2): DTGVSQNPRHKITKRGQNVTFRCDPISEHNRLYWYRQTLGQGPEFLTYFQNEAQLEKSRLLSDRFSAERPKGSFSTLEIQRTEQGDSAMYLCASSFQGVSGELFFGEGSRLTVL.

This clonotype was counted ten times or more. CDR3 DNA: TGCAGTGCTAGCGGACTGGGACTTCGGGGCGGGACCCAGTACTTC. This encodes CSASGLGLRGGTQYF. V is TRBV20-1 and J is TRBJ2-5, with TRBD2 as a possible D gene (6 bases). CDR3 length: 15 amino acids. Trimming shortened V by 3 bases and J by 7 bases, and 21 bases separated the two germline ends. Germline loops: CDR1 DFQATT, CDR2 SNEGSKA (reference sequence).

In regard to this clonotype: The junction and the germline gene differ at one end; a read error may be behind it. The V call is TRBV6-1, the J call TRBJ2-1, with a weak D call TRBD2 (5 bases). The CDR3 is 13 residues long. Germline CDR1 MNHNS, CDR2 SASEGT. The CDR3 spells CASSDTADNEQFF. CDR3 coding DNA: TGCGCCAGCAGTGACACAGCGGACAATGAGCAGTTCTTC.

Details on this clonotype: No conserved phenylalanine or tryptophan ends this CDR3, so it is likely a read error. V usage is TRBV6-1 and J usage is TRBJ1-2, with a tentative D call TRBD1 (5 bases). The CDR3 covers 12 residues. Per the germline V gene, CDR1 is MNHNS and CDR2 is SASEGT. Trimming removed 3 bases from V and 8 bases from J, with 10 bases in between. This chain's CDR3 is CASSDGTHGYTL. The CDR3 DNA is TGTGCCAGCAGTGATGGGACGCACGGCTACACCCTC.

This rearrangement joins TRBV18 to TRBJ2-7, with no clear D. The CDR3 is 14 amino acids. V was trimmed by 6 bases and J by 0 bases, leaving 12 bases between them. CDR1 and CDR2 (germline): KGHSH, LQKENI. CDR3 region: CASSPISDSYEQYF. For the CDR3, the DNA is TGTGCCAGCTCCCCTATATCCGACTCCTACGAGCAGTACTTC.

This clonotype was seen a few times. This chain links TRBV30 with TRBJ2-5; a possible D gene is TRBD1 (7 bases). The CDR3 totals 14 residues. Trimming cost V 3 bases and J 4 bases, with 15 bases left between them. Per germline, CDR1 GTSNPN and CDR2 SVGIG (reference sequence). The DNA of the CDR3 is TGTGCCTGGAGGTTGGCAGGGGGGTTAGAGACCCAGTACTTC. Translated: CAWRLAGGLETQYF.

DNA for the CDR3: TGTGCCAGCCTCTCAGCCGGAGGGCCAGGGTACGAGCAGTACTTC. It translates to CASLSAGGPGYEQYF. The rearrangement links TRBV6-1 to TRBJ2-7; D perhaps matches TRBD2 (6 bases). Trimming pared 8 bases from V and 4 bases from J, leaving 21 bases between. Germline CDR1 and CDR2: MNHNS and SASEGT. The CDR3 covers 15 residues.

V usage is TRBV19 and J usage is TRBJ2-7, with 7 nucleotides matching TRBD1. Germline V gives CDR1 LNHDA, CDR2 SQIVND (reference sequence). CDR3 size: 12 residues. The junction had 2 bases not matched to a gene; V was cut back by 3 bases and J by 6 bases. CDR3 DNA sequence: TGTGCCAGTAGTATGACAGGGATCGAGCAGTACTTC. Protein sequence: CASSMTGIEQYF.

This clonotype appeared a single time. The rearrangement uses TRBV6-1 and TRBJ1-4, with 9 bases aligning to TRBD1. The CDR3 is 14 amino acids. Per germline, CDR1 MNHNS and CDR2 SASEGT. J gave up 8 bases and V 6 bases, and 7 bases lay outside the gene matches. The CDR3 is CASRQTGGKEKLFF. CDR3 coding DNA: TGTGCCAGCAGGCAGACAGGGGGAAAGGAAAAACTGTTTTTT.

This clonotype showed up many times. The rearrangement links TRBV15 to TRBJ1-1, with a possible D match to TRBD1 (5 bases). V dropped 0 bases and J dropped 6 bases, with 17 bases sitting between them. The CDR3 is 16 residues long. Per the germline V gene, CDR1 is LNHNV and CDR2 is YYDKDF (reference sequence). The DNA of the CDR3 is TGTGCCACCAGCAGAGATTCGGCAGGGATGAAGGCTGAAGCTTTCTTT. It encodes CATSRDSAGMKAEAFF.

The CDR3 nucleotides are TGTGCCAGCAGCTGGAGGACCAGGGGGGAGAACTATGGCTACACCTTC. Translation: CASSWRTRGENYGYTF. The chain carries TRBV5-4 and TRBJ1-2, with 7 bases identical to TRBD1. Unmatched junction bases numbered 10, after V lost 3 bases and J lost 2 bases. The CDR3 has 16 residues. Germline CDR1 reads SGHNT; CDR2 reads YYREEE (reference sequence).

This clonotype has only a few counts. The genes are TRBV29-1 and TRBJ2-5; 7 nucleotides agree with TRBD1. The germline V gene has CDR1 SQVTM and CDR2 ANQGSEA. This CDR3 is built from 14 residues. V lost 4 bases and J lost 5; bases outside the gene matches: 10. In DNA form, the CDR3 reads TGCAGCGTTGTCCCGGCAGGGGGACGGGAGACCCAGTACTTC. Its protein product is CSVVPAGGRETQYF.

This clonotype was seen a few times. This chain joins TRBV10-3 and TRBJ2-5; the D gene is possibly TRBD2 (7 bases). This CDR3 spans 14 amino acids. CDR1 is ENHRY, CDR2 SYGVKD, per germline. With 6 bases removed from V and 3 bases from J, the gap between germline ends came to 14 bases. CDR3 DNA: TGTGCCATCAGATCCGGGGGGCCTGAAGAGACCCAGTACTTC. As protein: CAIRSGGPEETQYF.

The chain employs TRBV12-3 or TRBV12-4 and TRBJ2-7; 8 bases map to TRBD2. J lost 4 bases, V lost 2 bases, and 7 bases had no gene match. CDR3 length equals 15 residues. The CDR3 reads CASSLTGGGGYEQYF. The CDR3 coding sequence is TGTGCCAGCAGTTTAACGGGGGGGGGGGGTTACGAGCAGTACTTC.

About this clonotype: At one boundary the junction diverges from the germline segment, which might be a read error. The gene calls are TRBV6-1 and TRBJ1-1; 7 bases agree with TRBD1. The CDR3 extends over 14 amino acids. CDR1 and CDR2 (germline): MNHNS, SASEGT. The CDR3 loop reads CASRGTTGSPEAFF. As DNA, the CDR3 is TGTGCCAGCAGAGGGACGACAGGGTCTCCTGAAGCCTTCTTT.

This chain uses TRBV5-1 with TRBJ2-7; 7 bases line up with TRBD2. The CDR3 totals 15 residues. Germline lookup yields CDR1 SGHRS and CDR2 YFSETQ. J was trimmed by 5 bases and V by 1 base; bases with no gene match: 9. CDR3 sequence reads: CASSLWRGSGNEQYF. CDR3 bases: TGCGCCAGCAGCTTGTGGCGGGGGTCGGGGAACGAGCAGTACTTC. Using reference TRBV5-1 and TRBJ2-7 for the parts outside the CDR3, the full variable domain is KAGVTQTPRYLIKTRGQQVTLSCSPISGHRSVSWYQQTPGQGLQFLFEYFSETQRNKGNFPGRFSGRQFSNSRSEMNVSTLELGDSALYLCASSLWRGSGNEQYFGPGTRLTVT.